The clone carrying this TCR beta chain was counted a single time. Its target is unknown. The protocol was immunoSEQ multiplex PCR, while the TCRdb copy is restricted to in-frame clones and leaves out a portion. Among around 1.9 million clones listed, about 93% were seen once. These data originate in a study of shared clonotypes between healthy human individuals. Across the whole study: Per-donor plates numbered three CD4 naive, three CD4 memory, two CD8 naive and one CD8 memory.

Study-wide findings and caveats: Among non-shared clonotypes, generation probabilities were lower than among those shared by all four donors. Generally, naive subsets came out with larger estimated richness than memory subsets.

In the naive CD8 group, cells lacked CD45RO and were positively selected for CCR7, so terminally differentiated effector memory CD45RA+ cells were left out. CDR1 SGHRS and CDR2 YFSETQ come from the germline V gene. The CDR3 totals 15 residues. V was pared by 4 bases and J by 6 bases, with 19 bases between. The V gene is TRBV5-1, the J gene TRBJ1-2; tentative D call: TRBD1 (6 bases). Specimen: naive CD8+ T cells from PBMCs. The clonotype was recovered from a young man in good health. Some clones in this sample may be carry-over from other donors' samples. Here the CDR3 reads CASSPEFGGGHGYTF. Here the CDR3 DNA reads TGCGCCAGCAGCCCTGAATTTGGAGGGGGACATGGCTACACCTTC. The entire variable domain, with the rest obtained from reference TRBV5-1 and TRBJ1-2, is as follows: KAGVTQTPRYLIKTRGQQVTLSCSPISGHRSVSWYQQTPGQGLQFLFEYFSETQRNKGNFPGRFSGRQFSNSRSEMNVSTLELGDSALYLCASSPEFGGGHGYTFGSGTRLTVV.